This TCR beta chain was sequenced during a study of shared clonotypes between healthy human individuals. The study, taken as a whole, reports: Large depth notwithstanding, sorted-subset sequencing proved incomplete by rarefaction.

Germline V gives CDR1 MNHEY, CDR2 SVGAGI. CDR3 length: 14 residues. V was trimmed by 0 bases and J by 2 bases, leaving 8 bases between them. Sequenced by immunoSEQ multiplex PCR; TCRdb stores in-frame clones only, minus some. The sample records some 2,000,000 clones, 85% to 95% being singletons. This clone was seen only once. Its antigen remains unknown. This CDR3 is also generated by other DNA sequences in the sample. Donors comprised healthy HIV-negative adults lacking recent acute infections or vaccinations. Sequencing input: naive CD4+ T cells sorted from blood. Regarding subset: CD45RA+ positively selected. The source is a man younger than 35 in good health. J is TRBJ2-7 and V is TRBV6-5; D unclear. This chain's CDR3 is CASSYSGSTYEQYF. The CDR3 nucleotides are TGTGCCAGCAGTTACTCCGGCAGTACCTACGAGCAGTACTTC.